Listed here are 14 T cell receptor beta chains from one sample, sequenced in a study of CD8+ T cells in alopecia areata. Treatment specified: oral pan-JAK inhibitor, 5-10 mg twice daily. In each case, RNA was isolated and then reverse transcribed into cDNA as the sequencing template. The table came from immunoSEQ multiplex PCR; TCRdb's copy has only in-frame clones and leaves some out. This table has 95,000 to 120,000 clones, around 54% appearing once. The input for sequencing was CD4+ T cells sorted from blood, taken at week 24, from a patient treated with tofacitinib. These receptors came from a human donor with alopecia areata.

J is TRBJ2-3 and V is TRBV25-1, with TRBD2 matching 9 bases. CDR1 MGHDK and CDR2 SYGVNS come from the germline V gene. The CDR3 runs 15 residues. After removal of 3 bases from V and 6 bases from J, the junction contained 7 bases not matched to a gene. The CDR3 reads CASSDVAGVDDTQYF. The DNA of the CDR3 is TGTGCCAGCAGTGATGTAGCGGGGGTAGACGATACGCAGTATTTT.

V and J are TRBV5-6 and TRBJ1-6; possible D gene TRBD1, 6 bases. This CDR3 has 14 residues. The germline gives CDR1 SGHDT, CDR2 YYEEEE. The V end was cut by 1 base, the J end by 8 bases, with 10 bases between. CDR3 amino acids: CASSLYREDSPLHF. The CDR3, as DNA: TGTGCCAGCAGCTTGTACAGGGAGGATTCACCCCTCCACTTT.

A few counts support this clone. The rearrangement uses TRBV14 and TRBJ2-7, with D possibly being TRBD1 (6 bases). Trimming stripped 1 base from V and 13 bases from J, with 14 bases between. CDR1 and CDR2 (germline): SGHDN, FVKESK. This CDR3 region has 12 residues. CDR3 amino acids: CASSQAGHRFYF. CDR3 in DNA: TGTGCCAGCAGCCAAGCGGGACACCGGTTTTACTTC. Complete variable domain (other parts from reference TRBV14 and TRBJ2-7): EAGVTQFPSHSVIEKGQTVTLRCDPISGHDNLYWYRRVMGKEIKFLLHFVKESKQDESGMPNNRFLAERTGGTYSTLKVQPAELEDSGVYFCASSQAGHRFYFGPGTRLTVT.

This chain links TRBV5-6 with TRBJ1-2; 7 bases are a match to TRBD1. The V and J ends lost 5 bases and 7 bases, in that order; junction bases with no gene match: 11. The V gene's germline CDR1 is SGHDT and CDR2 YYEEEE. The length of the CDR3 is 14 residues. The CDR3 sequence: CASRHGQALGGYTF. The CDR3 nucleotides are TGTGCCAGCAGACACGGACAGGCCCTCGGTGGCTACACCTTC.

This sequence joins TRBV6-5 and TRBJ2-7; D is unclear. CDR3 length: 14 residues. The germline V and J ends were trimmed by 3 bases and 3 bases, with 12 bases remaining between them. Germline loops: CDR1 MNHEY, CDR2 SVGAGI. The CDR3 protein is CASSYADTDYEQYF. In DNA form, the CDR3 reads TGTGCCAGCAGTTATGCAGACACGGACTACGAGCAGTACTTC.

This chain uses TRBV2 with TRBJ1-1; D may be TRBD1 (5 bases). The CDR3 covers 16 residues. Germline CDR1 reads SNHLY; CDR2 reads FYNNEI. V lost 5 bases and J 3 bases, leaving 19 bases between the germline ends. The chain's CDR3 is CASSRMARQGDTEAFF. The CDR3 DNA reads TGTGCCAGCAGTCGCATGGCGCGGCAGGGCGACACTGAAGCTTTCTTT. Variable domain in full (rest from reference TRBV2 and TRBJ1-1): EPEVTQTPSHQVTQMGQEVILRCVPISNHLYFYWYRQILGQKVEFLVSFYNNEISEKSEIFDDQFSVERPDGSNFTLKIRSTKLEDSAMYFCASSRMARQGDTEAFFGQGTRLTVV.

The chain couples TRBV14 to TRBJ1-1, with a weak D call TRBD1 (6 bases). Germline values: CDR1 SGHDN, CDR2 FVKESK. The CDR3 consists of 14 residues. V lost 4 bases to trimming and J lost 4 bases, with 13 bases between them. The CDR3 here is CASSPLQGFTEAFF. CDR3 nucleotide sequence: TGTGCCAGCAGCCCACTCCAGGGGTTCACTGAAGCTTTCTTT.

This clone was recorded a few times. The chain employs TRBV29-1 and TRBJ2-5; D is ambiguous. CDR1 is SQVTM, CDR2 ANQGSEA, per germline. This CDR3 is 13 amino acids long. CDR3 loop: CREKRARKETQYF. The CDR3 region has the DNA TGCAGGGAGAAACGCGCAAGAAAAGAGACCCAGTACTTC.

The chain links TRBV29-1 to TRBJ2-5, with D possibly matching TRBD2 (5 bases). Between the trimmed V and J ends, which lost 8 bases and 0 bases, there was a span of 10 bases. The CDR3 spans 12 residues. The germline V gene has CDR1 SQVTM and CDR2 ANQGSEA. The CDR3 DNA follows: TGCAGCCTCAGGCGGGACCAAGAGACCCAGTACTTC. It yields the protein CSLRRDQETQYF. Full variable domain (remainder filled in from reference TRBV29-1 and TRBJ2-5): SAVISQKPSRDICQRGTSLTIQCQVDSQVTMMFWYRQQPGQSLTLIATANQGSEATYESGFVIDKFPISRPNLTFSTLTVSNMSPEDSSIYLCSLRRDQETQYFGPGTRLLVL.

The chain joins TRBV9 to TRBJ2-5; no reliable D call. This CDR3 has 14 amino acids. From germline, CDR1 is SGDLS and CDR2 YYNGEE. V was clipped by 4 bases and J by 2 bases, with 12 bases between them. This CDR3 reads CASSPTDGQETQYF. The CDR3, as DNA: TGTGCCAGCAGCCCCACGGACGGTCAAGAGACCCAGTACTTC.

In DNA, the CDR3 is TGCGCCAGCAGCTTGGGGGCCTACACCGGGGAGCTGTTTTTT. Its translation is CASSLGAYTGELFF. The gene calls are TRBV5-1 and TRBJ2-2, with D unclear. The V and J ends lost 0 bases and 3 bases respectively, with 6 bases between them. The CDR3 sequence is 14 residues long. Germline loops: CDR1 SGHRS, CDR2 YFSETQ.

The chain links TRBV5-1 to TRBJ2-5, with D possibly TRBD1 on 6 matching bases. CDR1 SGHRS and CDR2 YFSETQ come from the germline V gene. The CDR3 runs to 14 residues. V was clipped by 4 bases and J by 4 bases, with 14 bases between them. The chain's CDR3 is CASSPGQLAETQYF. DNA of the CDR3: TGCGCCAGCAGCCCTGGACAGCTCGCAGAGACCCAGTACTTC.

CDR3 in amino acids: CASSSGLAGTDTQYF. The CDR3 DNA reads as TGTGCCAGCAGCAGCGGACTAGCGGGCACAGATACGCAGTATTTT. The genes are TRBV7-9 and TRBJ2-3, with 10 bases that match TRBD2. Looked up from germline, CDR1 is SEHNR and CDR2 is FQNEAQ (reference sequence). J lost 1 base, V lost 5 bases, and 3 bases had no gene match. The CDR3 totals 15 residues.

V usage is TRBV7-9 and J usage is TRBJ1-2; D is unclear. V shed 1 base and J shed 8 bases, with 5 bases lying between them. The CDR3 consists of 11 residues. The germline V gene encodes CDR1 SEHNR and CDR2 FQNEAQ (reference sequence). Here the CDR3 reads CASSLDGGYTF. CDR3 coding DNA: TGTGCCAGCAGCTTAGATGGAGGCTACACCTTC.